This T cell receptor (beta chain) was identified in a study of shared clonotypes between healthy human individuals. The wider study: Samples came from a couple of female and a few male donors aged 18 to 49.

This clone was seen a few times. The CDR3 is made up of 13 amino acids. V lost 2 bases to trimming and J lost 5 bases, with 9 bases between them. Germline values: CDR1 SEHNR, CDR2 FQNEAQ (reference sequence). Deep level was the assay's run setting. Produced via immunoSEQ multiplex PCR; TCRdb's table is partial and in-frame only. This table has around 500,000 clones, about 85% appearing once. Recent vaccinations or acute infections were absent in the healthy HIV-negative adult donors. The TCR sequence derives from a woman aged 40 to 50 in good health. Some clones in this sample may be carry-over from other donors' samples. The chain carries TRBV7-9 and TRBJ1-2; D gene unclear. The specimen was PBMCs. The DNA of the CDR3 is TGTGCCAGCAGCTTATCGGAGGGATATGGCTACACCTTC. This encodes CASSLSEGYGYTF.